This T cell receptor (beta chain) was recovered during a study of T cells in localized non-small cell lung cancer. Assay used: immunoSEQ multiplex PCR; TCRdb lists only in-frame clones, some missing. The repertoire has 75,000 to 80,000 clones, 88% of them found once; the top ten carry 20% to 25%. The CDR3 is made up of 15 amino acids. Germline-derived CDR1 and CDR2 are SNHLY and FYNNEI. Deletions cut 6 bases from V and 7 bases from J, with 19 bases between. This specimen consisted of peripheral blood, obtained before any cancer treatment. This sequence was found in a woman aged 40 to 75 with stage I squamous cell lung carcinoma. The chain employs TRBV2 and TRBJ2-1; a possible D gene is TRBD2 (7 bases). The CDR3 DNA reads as TGTGCCAGCAGGTTAGATCGGGGGGCAGGTAATGAGCAGTTCTTC. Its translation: CASRLDRGAGNEQFF.